Listed here are 17 T cell receptor beta chains from one sample, sequenced in a study of cytomegalovirus exposure and HLA in healthy donors. In the PCR, 60 Vbeta and 13 Jbeta primers were used. Here immunoSEQ multiplex PCR was the method, and the copy in TCRdb shows in-frame clones only, minus some. The sample includes about 140,000 clones, 65% to 80% seen only once; the top ten take approximately 1.8%. Sequenced sample: PBMCs. The receptors were gathered from a woman in her 30s in good health and CMV-seronegative.

The CDR3: CASSLTGTETF. The CDR3 DNA is TGTGCCAGCAGCCTAACAGGGACGGAAACCTTC. V is TRBV14 and J is TRBJ1-2; the D gene is possibly TRBD1 (6 bases). Trimming stripped 4 bases from V and 14 bases from J, with 14 bases between. Germline-derived CDR1 and CDR2 are SGHDN and FVKESK. This CDR3 region has 11 residues.

The V gene is TRBV30, the J gene TRBJ1-5; 8 bases are shared with TRBD1. CDR1 and CDR2 (germline): GTSNPN, SVGIG (reference sequence). Unmatched junction bases numbered 7, after V lost 4 bases and J lost 5 bases. This CDR3 has 14 amino acids. DNA for the CDR3: TGTGCCTGGACCGGGACAGGCGGATATCAGCCCCAGCATTTT. The encoded protein is CAWTGTGGYQPQHF.

V and J are TRBV28 and TRBJ1-5; D possibly corresponds to TRBD1 (6 bases). Trimming cost V 6 bases and J 3 bases, with 15 bases left between them. The CDR3 has 15 residues. Germline V CDR1 and CDR2: MDHEN, SYDVKM. In nucleotides, the CDR3 is TGTGCCAGCAGGAGGACAGCAACCATCAATCAGCCCCAGCATTTT. It is translated as CASRRTATINQPQHF.

The rearrangement joins TRBV28 to TRBJ2-7; 9 bases align to TRBD1. CDR1 and CDR2 (germline): MDHEN, SYDVKM. The CDR3 loop spans 16 amino acids. J lost 3 bases, V lost 2 bases, and 8 bases had no gene match. CDR3 amino acids: CASSLHTGGQGYEQYV. The CDR3 region has the DNA TGTGCCAGCAGTTTACATACAGGGGGCCAGGGCTACGAGCAGTACGTC.

This chain links TRBV28 with TRBJ2-4; possible D gene TRBD1, 7 bases. V was shortened by 2 bases and J by 7 bases, with 12 bases between the two germline ends. Germline V gene lookup returns CDR1 MDHEN and CDR2 SYDVKM. The CDR3 is 14 amino acids. CDR3 sequence: CASSLTAGGNIQYF. The DNA of the CDR3 is TGTGCCAGCAGTTTAACCGCAGGGGGGAACATTCAGTACTTC.

V is TRBV18 and J is TRBJ2-7, with 9 bases matching TRBD1. After removal of 2 bases from V and 3 bases from J, the junction contained 5 bases not matched to a gene. From germline, CDR1 is KGHSH and CDR2 LQKENI. The CDR3 is made up of 15 amino acids. The CDR3 nucleotides read TGTGCCAGCTCACCAGGGACAGGGTCCTACTACGAGCAGTACTTC. This translates into CASSPGTGSYYEQYF.

The chain joins TRBV6-5 to TRBJ1-5; the D gene is possibly TRBD1 (6 bases). Trimming took 6 bases from V and 3 from J, leaving 9 bases between them. Germline V lookup: CDR1 MNHEY, CDR2 SVGAGI. The CDR3 extends over 13 amino acids. CDR3: CASRGHNNQPQHF. The CDR3 coding sequence is TGTGCCAGCAGGGGACACAACAATCAGCCCCAGCATTTT.

The chain carries TRBV19 and TRBJ1-1; TRBD1 agrees at 7 bases. V trimming: 2 bases; J trimming: 6 bases; junction bases outside the gene matches: 6. This CDR3 contains 14 residues. CDR1 and CDR2 (germline): LNHDA, SQIVND (reference sequence). CDR3: CASSIRQGTPEAFF. For the CDR3, the DNA is TGTGCCAGTAGTATAAGACAGGGAACGCCTGAAGCTTTCTTT.

V gene TRBV5-1 combines with J gene TRBJ2-1, with TRBD2 matching over 7 bases. The CDR3 length is 15 residues. CDR1 and CDR2 from the germline V gene are SGHRS and YFSETQ. With V trimmed by 0 bases and J by 16 bases, 16 bases remained unmatched. The CDR3 DNA reads TGCGCCAGCAGCTTGGCCAGTTTGTCAGCGGGAAAGACTTTCTTC. The encoded protein is CASSLASLSAGKTFF.

The J gene is TRBJ2-3, the V gene TRBV10-1; 10 bases are a match to TRBD2. J lost 2 bases, V lost 4 bases, and 3 bases had no gene match. The germline V gene has CDR1 WNHNN and CDR2 SYGVQD (reference sequence). The CDR3 has 15 amino acids. The CDR3 DNA follows: TGCGCCAGCAGTGGGACTAGCGGATTCACAGATACGCAGTATTTT. Translated: CASSGTSGFTDTQYF.

This clone occurred once. J is TRBJ2-7 and V is TRBV2, with D possibly being TRBD2 (6 bases). The CDR3 consists of 16 residues. CDR1 SNHLY and CDR2 FYNNEI come from the germline V gene. Between the trimmed V and J ends, which lost 4 bases and 3 bases, there was a span of 19 bases. DNA for the CDR3: TGTGCCAGCAGTGTGGGATCCCGGGGGAATAGCTACGAGCAGTACTTC. Translated, it gives CASSVGSRGNSYEQYF.

CDR3 loop: CASSKTGQETQYF. Written as DNA, the CDR3 is TGTGCCAGCAGTAAGACAGGACAAGAGACCCAGTACTTC. This chain uses TRBV7-2 with TRBJ2-5, with D perhaps matching TRBD1 (6 bases). The germline V and J ends were trimmed by 6 bases and 2 bases, with 10 bases remaining between them. Per the germline V gene, CDR1 is SGHTA and CDR2 is FQGNSA. CDR3 length: 13 residues.

The chain employs TRBV9 and TRBJ1-3, with D perhaps matching TRBD1 (5 bases). The germline gives CDR1 SGDLS, CDR2 YYNGEE. The CDR3 length is 13 residues. The V and J ends lost 4 bases and 3 bases respectively, with 8 bases between them. The CDR3, as DNA: TGTGCCAGCAGCCGGACAAATGGAAACACCATATATTTT. It translates to CASSRTNGNTIYF.

The V call is TRBV2, the J call TRBJ1-5; 7 bases are a match to TRBD1. CDR1 is SNHLY and CDR2 is FYNNEI in the germline V gene. The CDR3 covers 15 residues. J gave up 0 bases and V 6 bases, and 5 bases lay outside the gene matches. The DNA for the CDR3 is TGTGCCAGCAGGGACAGGACGGTTAGCAATCAGCCCCAGCATTTT. Its protein product is CASRDRTVSNQPQHF. The whole variable domain, remainder taken from reference TRBV2 and TRBJ1-5, is EPEVTQTPSHQVTQMGQEVILRCVPISNHLYFYWYRQILGQKVEFLVSFYNNEISEKSEIFDDQFSVERPDGSNFTLKIRSTKLEDSAMYFCASRDRTVSNQPQHFGDGTRLSIL.

The chain employs TRBV4-1 and TRBJ1-5; D may be TRBD1 (6 bases). Trimming cost V 1 base and J 4 bases, with 11 bases left between them. This CDR3 comprises 15 residues. Germline V gene lookup returns CDR1 MGHRA and CDR2 YSYEKL. DNA for the CDR3: TGCGCCAGCAGCCAAGTGGGCGGACAGAATCAGCCCCAGCATTTT. Translation gives CASSQVGGQNQPQHF.

The chain employs TRBV2 and TRBJ2-5; D is unclear. This CDR3 comprises 12 residues. Trimming shortened V by 4 bases and J by 4 bases, and 7 bases separated the two germline ends. Germline V gene data show CDR1 as SNHLY and CDR2 as FYNNEI. The CDR3 DNA sequence: TGTGCCAGCAGTGTACTAACAGAGACCCAGTACTTC. Its translation is CASSVLTETQYF.

The chain employs TRBV28 and TRBJ1-6; D is undetermined. The CDR3 covers 12 residues. CDR1 is MDHEN and CDR2 is SYDVKM in the germline V gene. Between the trimmed V and J ends, which lost 8 bases and 6 bases, there was a span of 8 bases. The CDR3 DNA follows: TGTGCCAGCTGTAGTCCTAATTCACCCCTCCACTTT. Amino acid sequence: CASCSPNSPLHF. Drawing the rest from reference TRBV28 and TRBJ1-6, the complete variable domain is DVKVTQSSRYLVKRTGEKVFLECVQDMDHENMFWYRQDPGLGLRLIYFSYDVKMKEKGDIPEGYSVSREKKERFSLILESASTNQTSMYLCASCSPNSPLHFGNGTRLTVT.